This T cell receptor beta chain was documented in a study of CD8 T cells in Susac syndrome. Findings and caveats of the study: The TCR sequencing and HLA analysis in the study involved a relatively small number of individuals, as the study acknowledged.

Remarks on this clonotype: The antigen is unknown.

The RNA input was about 0.45 to 1 ug, and it was reverse transcribed with random hexamers. Multiplex PCR with immunoSEQ amplified the TCR beta CDR3 across 54 Vbeta and 13 Jbeta. Each CDR3 protein gets one entry after TCRdb re-called the immunoSEQ multiplex PCR reads with MiXCR. The table shows approximately 110,000 distinct CDR3 sequences, with about 92% occurring only once. The CDR3 is 15 amino acids. Germline CDR1 is MNHEY and CDR2 is SMNVEV (reference sequence). V lost 0 bases and J 0 bases, leaving 6 bases between the germline ends. Sequencing of TCR beta covered CD8+ and CD4+ T cells obtained from blood. Negative isolation yielded the CD8+ and CD4+ T cells, while FACS enriched the TEMRA cells.

The sequenced sample consisted of CD8+ T cells from PBMCs. The chain uses TRBV27 and TRBJ1-5; unclear D gene. This TCR derives from a human donor with multiple sclerosis. This CDR3 reads CASSLSRHSNQPQHF. CDR3 DNA: TGTGCCAGCAGTTTATCGCGACATAGCAATCAGCCCCAGCATTTT.